The 11 T cell receptor beta chains presented below share a single source sample, sequenced in a study of regulatory T cells in long-lasting Graves disease. According to the study, TCR beta libraries were built with iRepertoire HTBI primers and CDR3-region Arm-PCR. A single record per CDR3 protein comes from TCRdb applying MiXCR to the multiplex PCR reads. The sample holds around 400,000 distinct CDR3 sequences, around 15% seen once. Time point defined: newly diagnosed GD, antithyroid drugs for less than 3 months. Researchers made the TCR library from RNA that was extracted from PBMCs. The sequences come from peripheral blood mononuclear cells (PBMCs), collected at new diagnosis, from a patient treated with antithyroid drugs. The origin of the receptors is a female donor with Graves disease.

As concerns this clonotype: Given a much more abundant clone one base away, this may be a read error. The J gene is TRBJ1-3, the V gene TRBV9, with TRBD1 identical over 9 bases. V gave up 3 bases and J gave up 3 bases; unmatched junction bases: 13. The CDR3 sequence is 18 residues long. Germline lookup yields CDR1 SGDLS and CDR2 YYNGEE. CDR3 nucleotides: TGTGCCAGCAGCGCCCTCGGGACAGGGTCTATTGGTGGAAACACCATATATTTT. It translates to CASSALGTGSIGGNTIYF.

This clonotype was detected ten times or more. The rearrangement links TRBV6-1 to TRBJ1-2; no definite D call. Germline lookup yields CDR1 MNHNS and CDR2 SASEGT. The CDR3 has 17 residues. Between the trimmed V and J ends, which lost 4 bases and 0 bases, there was a span of 18 bases. The CDR3 sequence: CASSGYPRPTTNYGYTF. The DNA of the CDR3 is TGTGCCAGCAGTGGTTATCCTCGACCGACTACTAACTATGGCTACACCTTC.

The chain joins TRBV7-2 to TRBJ2-1; 10 positions agree with TRBD2. With V trimmed by 7 bases and J by 10 bases, 10 bases remained unmatched. Per the germline V gene, CDR1 is SGHTA and CDR2 is FQGNSA. The CDR3 is 14 residues long. The CDR3 DNA is TGTGCCAGCACGCGGGGGAGCGGGGGGGGGGAGCAGTTCTTC. Its protein is CASTRGSGGGEQFF.

This clonotype has at least ten counts. The chain is built from TRBV18 and TRBJ2-2, with D hard to call. This CDR3 is 13 amino acids long. The germline V gene has CDR1 KGHSH and CDR2 LQKENI. V gave up 4 bases and J gave up 6 bases, with 9 bases separating them. The CDR3 sequence is CASSRPPPGELFF. CDR3 bases: TGTGCCAGCTCACGGCCACCTCCCGGGGAGCTGTTTTTT.

This clonotype has a handful of counts. The rearrangement links TRBV10-3 to TRBJ2-1; D is unclear. This CDR3 contains 16 residues. Trimming left V 0 bases short and J 4 bases short, with 13 bases between. CDR1 and CDR2 (germline): ENHRY, SYGVKD. The CDR3 sequence: CAISESWAVPYNEQFF. The CDR3 DNA sequence: TGTGCCATCAGTGAGTCGTGGGCGGTCCCTTACAATGAGCAGTTCTTC.

This clonotype was seen ten or more times. The chain is built from TRBV20-1 and TRBJ1-1; D not resolved. The CDR3 loop spans 10 amino acids. The germline CDR1 and CDR2 sequences are DFQATT and SNEGSKA (reference sequence). V lost 6 bases to trimming and J lost 11 bases, with 13 bases between them. The CDR3 loop is CSAPGTWAFF. Here the CDR3 DNA reads TGCAGTGCCCCCGGCACATGGGCTTTCTTT.

This clonotype was seen only a few times. The rearrangement joins TRBV4-1 to TRBJ2-7, with TRBD1 matching over 7 bases. The V gene's germline CDR1 is MGHRA and CDR2 YSYEKL. The junction had 4 bases not matched to a gene; V was cut back by 0 bases and J by 2 bases. CDR3 length equals 15 residues. The CDR3 region has the DNA TGCGCCAGCAGCCAAGATGGGCAGGGGGCCTACGAGCAGTACTTC. The encoded protein is CASSQDGQGAYEQYF.

This clonotype was found many times. The rearrangement links TRBV14 to TRBJ2-5; D possibly corresponds to TRBD1 (6 bases). CDR1 and CDR2 (germline): SGHDN, FVKESK. V dropped 3 bases and J dropped 3 bases, with 17 bases sitting between them. The CDR3 covers 16 residues. The CDR3: CASSHSFRDNKETQYF. The CDR3 nucleotides are TGTGCCAGCAGCCACTCTTTCCGGGACAATAAAGAGACCCAGTACTTC.

This clonotype has a count of ten or more. The CDR3 reads CASSGGSGRIYNEQFF. The DNA for the CDR3 is TGTGCCAGCAGCGGGGGTAGCGGGAGGATTTACAATGAGCAGTTCTTC. The rearrangement links TRBV5-6 to TRBJ2-1; TRBD2 agrees at 10 bases. The germline gives CDR1 SGHDT, CDR2 YYEEEE. The V gene end was trimmed by 4 bases and the J gene end by 4 bases; junction bases not matched to a gene: 8. The CDR3 sequence is 16 residues long.

This clonotype has a handful of counts. The chain employs TRBV19 and TRBJ1-2, with a possible D match to TRBD1 (6 bases). Trimming took 2 bases from V and 4 from J, leaving 14 bases between them. The CDR3 has 15 residues. CDR1 is LNHDA, CDR2 SQIVND, per germline (reference sequence). CDR3 protein: CASSISGTTGYGYTF. In DNA form, the CDR3 reads TGTGCCAGTAGTATATCCGGGACAACTGGCTATGGCTACACCTTC.

Concerning this clonotype itself: A single base separates this from a much larger clone, so it may be a read error. This sequence joins TRBV20-1 and TRBJ2-1; D ambiguous. CDR1 DFQATT and CDR2 SNEGSKA come from the germline V gene (reference sequence). The CDR3 consists of 14 residues. CDR3 in amino acids: CSARGRTTSNVQFF. The CDR3 DNA reads TGCAGTGCTAGAGGCCGTACTACCTCCAATGTGCAGTTCTTC.